The next 27 T cell receptor beta chains were all read from a single sample in a study of blood T cell repertoires in COVID-19. Libraries were prepared by immunoSEQ multiplex PCR; TCRdb keeps only in-frame clonotypes and omits some of them. The data contain approximately 130,000 clones, about 76% of them seen just once; the ten biggest clones take up more than 15%. The specimen was peripheral blood. Receptors were obtained from a man at least 80 years old with acute or convalescent COVID-19.

The chain recombines TRBV28 with TRBJ2-1; a possible D gene is TRBD2 (6 bases). The germline V and J ends were trimmed by 3 bases and 2 bases, with 11 bases remaining between them. Germline V gives CDR1 MDHEN, CDR2 SYDVKM. CDR3 length: 15 amino acids. CDR3 protein: CASSFSGGTYNEQFF. The CDR3 bases are TGTGCCAGCAGTTTTTCCGGGGGAACCTACAATGAGCAGTTCTTC. Complete variable domain (other parts from reference TRBV28 and TRBJ2-1): DVKVTQSSRYLVKRTGEKVFLECVQDMDHENMFWYRQDPGLGLRLIYFSYDVKMKEKGDIPEGYSVSREKKERFSLILESASTNQTSMYLCASSFSGGTYNEQFFGPGTRLTVL.

For this clone: The identical CDR3 is also encoded by other nucleotide sequences in the sample. This rearrangement joins TRBV10-3 to TRBJ1-5, with unresolved D. Germline-derived CDR1 and CDR2 are ENHRY and SYGVKD. This CDR3 is built from 14 residues. V was cut by 2 bases and J by 0 bases, with 5 bases left in between. The CDR3 DNA follows: TGTGCCATCAGTGAGATTAATAGCAATCAGCCCCAGCATTTT. It translates to CAISEINSNQPQHF.

The J gene is TRBJ1-1, the V gene TRBV9; D gene unclear. The germline CDR1 and CDR2 sequences are SGDLS and YYNGEE. CDR3 length: 12 amino acids. Trimming removed 6 bases at V and 0 bases at J, with 6 bases between. This chain's CDR3 is CASNSLNTEAFF. The CDR3 DNA sequence: TGTGCCAGCAACAGCTTGAACACTGAAGCTTTCTTT.

The chain employs TRBV19 and TRBJ2-1, with 9 bases matching TRBD2. The CDR3 totals 14 residues. CDR1 LNHDA and CDR2 SQIVND come from the germline V gene (reference sequence). The J segment lost 4 bases and the V segment lost 7 bases, leaving 5 bases of the junction unmatched. Here the CDR3 reads CASKSGGNYNEQFF. The CDR3 coding sequence is TGTGCCAGTAAGAGCGGGGGGAATTACAATGAGCAGTTCTTC.

In DNA, the CDR3 is TGTGCCAGCAGCCCCCTCAGGGGTAGGCAAGAGACCCAGTACTTC. Its protein is CASSPLRGRQETQYF. This chain uses TRBV2 with TRBJ2-5, with D perhaps TRBD1 (6 bases). The germline V gene has CDR1 SNHLY and CDR2 FYNNEI. V was clipped by 6 bases and J by 2 bases, with 16 bases between them. This CDR3 is 15 amino acids long.

The chain couples TRBV7-2 to TRBJ2-7, with 12 bases matching TRBD2. CDR3 length equals 15 residues. Germline V gene data show CDR1 as SGHTA and CDR2 as FQGNSA. V lost 7 bases to trimming and J lost 0 bases; unmatched junction nucleotides: 4. CDR3: CASTQLAGGSYEQYF. Here the CDR3 DNA reads TGTGCCAGCACTCAACTAGCGGGGGGCTCCTACGAGCAGTACTTC.

The chain uses TRBV5-4 and TRBJ1-6; 11 bases align to TRBD1. The CDR3 has 14 residues. Germline loops: CDR1 SGHNT, CDR2 YYREEE (reference sequence). Losses at the gene ends were 3 bases for V and 10 bases for J; bases not matched to a gene: 3. CDR3 in DNA: TGTGCCAGCAGCTGGGACAGGGGGGCGTCACCCCTCCACTTT. Amino acid sequence: CASSWDRGASPLHF.

The chain recombines TRBV6-5 with TRBJ1-1; 9 bases line up with TRBD1. Trimming took 5 bases from V and 4 from J; bases not matched to a gene: 2. The CDR3 is made up of 13 amino acids. Germline CDR1 MNHEY, CDR2 SVGAGI. For the CDR3, the DNA is TGTGCCAGCAGTACAGGGGGCGTCACTGAAGCTTTCTTT. Encoded protein: CASSTGGVTEAFF.

This rearrangement joins TRBV5-6 to TRBJ2-7; 7 bases align to TRBD1. This CDR3 is built from 13 residues. CDR1 and CDR2 (germline): SGHDT, YYEEEE. After removal of 2 bases from V and 5 bases from J, the junction contained 4 bases not matched to a gene. The CDR3 loop reads CASSLDRVHEQYF. The CDR3 bases are TGTGCCAGCAGCTTAGACAGGGTTCACGAGCAGTACTTC.

This chain joins TRBV5-6 and TRBJ2-7, with D possibly matching TRBD1 (5 bases). V shed 4 bases and J shed 7 bases, with 9 bases lying between them. CDR1 and CDR2 from the germline V gene are SGHDT and YYEEEE. CDR3 length equals 11 residues. The CDR3 loop is CASSQRQEQYF. In nucleotides, the CDR3 is TGTGCCAGCAGCCAGAGACAGGAGCAGTACTTC. Full variable domain (rest looked up from reference TRBV5-6 and TRBJ2-7): DAGVTQSPTHLIKTRGQQVTLRCSPKSGHDTVSWYQQALGQGPQFIFQYYEEEERQRGNFPDRFSGHQFPNYSSELNVNALLLGDSALYLCASSQRQEQYFGPGTRLTVT.

The rearrangement links TRBV5-1 to TRBJ2-7; D is possibly TRBD2 (5 bases). V shed 3 bases and J shed 9 bases, with 19 bases lying between them. From germline, CDR1 is SGHRS and CDR2 YFSETQ. The CDR3 extends over 14 amino acids. This CDR3 is CASSSEGVSTGQYF. In nucleotides, the CDR3 is TGCGCCAGCAGCTCTGAGGGAGTTTCGACTGGGCAGTACTTC.

The chain has TRBV5-4 and TRBJ2-3; 7 positions match TRBD2. This CDR3 is 14 amino acids long. Trimming cost V 0 bases and J 4 bases; bases outside gene matches: 2. CDR1 and CDR2 (germline): SGHNT, YYREEE (reference sequence). CDR3 bases: TGTGCCAGCAGCTTGGGGGAGGGTGCAGATACGCAGTATTTT. Its translation: CASSLGEGADTQYF.

This chain joins TRBV2 and TRBJ1-2, with TRBD1 identical over 8 bases. Per germline, CDR1 SNHLY and CDR2 FYNNEI. The CDR3 sequence is 14 residues long. Trimming at V came to 5 bases and at J to 3 bases, leaving 5 bases not matched to a gene. CDR3 sequence reads: CASSTQGGDYGYTF. CDR3 coding DNA: TGTGCCAGCAGTACACAGGGGGGGGACTATGGCTACACCTTC.

The gene calls are TRBV5-4 and TRBJ2-7; 8 nucleotides agree with TRBD1. CDR1 SGHNT and CDR2 YYREEE come from the germline V gene (reference sequence). V lost 4 bases to trimming and J lost 1 base; unmatched junction nucleotides: 4. This CDR3 spans 14 amino acids. CDR3 nucleotide sequence: TGTGCCAGCAGCCCGGACAGGGCTTCCTACGAGCAGTACTTC. The encoded protein is CASSPDRASYEQYF. Full variable domain (missing parts from reference TRBV5-4 and TRBJ2-7): ETGVTQSPTHLIKTRGQQVTLRCSSQSGHNTVSWYQQALGQGPQFIFQYYREEENGRGNFPPRFSGLQFPNYSSELNVNALELDDSALYLCASSPDRASYEQYFGPGTRLTVT.

This chain links TRBV2 with TRBJ2-6, with 11 nucleotides matching TRBD1. The CDR3 contains 17 residues. With 4 bases clipped from V and 2 bases from J, the junction kept 4 bases outside the gene matches. Germline CDR1 SNHLY, CDR2 FYNNEI. Written as DNA, the CDR3 is TGTGCCAGCAGTGGGGACAGGGGGTCTACTGGGGCCAACGTCCTGACTTTC. This encodes CASSGDRGSTGANVLTF.

The V and J genes are TRBV11-2 and TRBJ2-1; D uncertain. The CDR3 runs 16 residues. CDR1 is SGHAT, CDR2 FQNNGV, per germline. V was trimmed by 5 bases and J by 2 bases, leaving 16 bases between them. CDR3 in DNA: TGTGCCAGCAGCCAAACGGCGGTAGGCCCCTACAATGAGCAGTTCTTC. It specifies CASSQTAVGPYNEQFF.

The genes are TRBV6-1 and TRBJ1-1; D is uncertain. Trimming pared 0 bases from V and 7 bases from J, leaving 12 bases between. Looked up from germline, CDR1 is MNHNS and CDR2 is SASEGT. CDR3 length: 14 residues. The CDR3 coding sequence is TGTGCCAGCAGTGAAGCCGCCAGGCCCCGTGAAGCTTTCTTT. Translating it yields CASSEAARPREAFF.

J is TRBJ1-1 and V is TRBV7-9; weak D call: TRBD1 (5 bases). V shed 1 base and J shed 3 bases, with 12 bases lying between them. Germline assignment: CDR1 SEHNR and CDR2 FQNEAQ (reference sequence). The CDR3 spans 15 residues. CDR3 sequence: CASSLGASRDTEAFF. The CDR3 DNA reads TGTGCCAGCAGCTTAGGGGCCTCCAGGGACACTGAAGCTTTCTTT.

For this clone: The same CDR3 can be traced to other DNA sequences in this sample. The chain links TRBV5-6 to TRBJ1-2; D is ambiguous. Germline V gene sequence: CDR1 SGHDT, CDR2 YYEEEE. Trimming cost V 0 bases and J 3 bases, with 9 bases left between them. The CDR3 has 14 residues. Here the CDR3 reads CASSLVGGDYGYTF. The CDR3 nucleotides read TGTGCCAGCAGCTTGGTCGGCGGGGACTATGGCTACACCTTC. Complete variable domain (other parts from reference TRBV5-6 and TRBJ1-2): DAGVTQSPTHLIKTRGQQVTLRCSPKSGHDTVSWYQQALGQGPQFIFQYYEEEERQRGNFPDRFSGHQFPNYSSELNVNALLLGDSALYLCASSLVGGDYGYTFGSGTRLTVV.

The V call is TRBV4-2, the J call TRBJ1-6; D uncertain. CDR1 and CDR2 from the germline V gene are LGHNA and YNFKEQ. This CDR3 spans 17 amino acids. With 0 bases removed from V and 4 bases from J, the gap between germline ends came to 13 bases. CDR3 protein: CASSQDLTLTYNSPLHF. CDR3 coding DNA: TGTGCCAGCAGCCAAGATCTGACTCTGACGTATAATTCACCCCTCCACTTT.

The chain recombines TRBV15 with TRBJ2-5; 7 bases agree with TRBD1. Germline V gene lookup returns CDR1 LNHNV and CDR2 YYDKDF (reference sequence). The CDR3 is 15 residues long. J was trimmed by 2 bases and V by 6 bases; bases with no gene match: 9. The CDR3 loop reads CATRTGDPVQETQYF. The CDR3, as DNA: TGTGCCACCAGAACAGGGGACCCCGTACAAGAGACCCAGTACTTC.

The gene calls are TRBV7-9 and TRBJ1-4; tentative D call: TRBD1 (5 bases). The CDR3 runs 14 residues. The V end lost 2 bases, the J end lost 4 bases, and 8 bases lay between the germline ends. The V gene's germline CDR1 is SEHNR and CDR2 FQNEAQ (reference sequence). The CDR3 nucleotides are TGTGCCAGCAGCTTATCGGGGGATAATGAAAAACTGTTTTTT. Its protein is CASSLSGDNEKLFF.

V gene TRBV7-2 combines with J gene TRBJ2-2, with D perhaps matching TRBD2 (6 bases). The germline V gene encodes CDR1 SGHTA and CDR2 FQGNSA. The V end lost 3 bases, the J end lost 1 base, and 12 bases lay between the germline ends. This CDR3 region has 16 residues. CDR3 loop: CASSLAGLGNTGELFF. The CDR3, as DNA: TGTGCCAGCAGCTTGGCGGGACTCGGGAACACCGGGGAGCTGTTTTTT.

For the CDR3, the DNA is TGTGCCAGCTCACCCGGTCGGGGAGAGACCCAGTACTTC. This encodes CASSPGRGETQYF. J is TRBJ2-5 and V is TRBV18; D perhaps matches TRBD2 (5 bases). Germline lookup yields CDR1 KGHSH and CDR2 LQKENI. Trimming shortened V by 3 bases and J by 4 bases, and 9 bases separated the two germline ends. The CDR3 has 13 residues. The full variable domain, its missing parts supplied by reference TRBV18 and TRBJ2-5, is NAGVMQNPRHLVRRRGQEARLRCSPMKGHSHVYWYRQLPEEGLKFMVYLQKENIIDESGMPKERFSAEFPKEGPSILRIQQVVRGDSAAYFCASSPGRGETQYFGPGTRLLVL.

This sequence joins TRBV7-2 and TRBJ2-2; 7 bases match TRBD1. CDR1 is SGHTA, CDR2 FQGNSA, per germline. Germline trimming cut 5 bases from V and 5 bases from J; bases unmatched to any gene: 5. This CDR3 comprises 14 residues. CDR3 coding DNA: TGTGCCAGCAGCATACGACAGGGTACCGGGGAGCTGTTTTTT. Amino acids: CASSIRQGTGELFF.

The chain is built from TRBV28 and TRBJ2-6; D might be TRBD2 (6 bases). This CDR3 region has 16 residues. Looked up from germline, CDR1 is MDHEN and CDR2 is SYDVKM. With 1 base removed from V and 3 bases from J, the gap between germline ends came to 10 bases. CDR3 loop: CASSLFWGGGANVLTF. The CDR3 nucleotides are TGTGCCAGCAGTTTATTTTGGGGAGGTGGGGCCAACGTCCTGACTTTC.

This clone is a singleton in its sample. The chain joins TRBV2 to TRBJ1-4; no clear D gene. The V and J ends lost 7 bases and 0 bases respectively, with 12 bases between them. The CDR3 is 15 residues long. Germline V gene lookup returns CDR1 SNHLY and CDR2 FYNNEI. CDR3 coding DNA: TGTGCCAGCACCGGTTATGGTGCAACTAATGAAAAACTGTTTTTT. Its protein is CASTGYGATNEKLFF.